This T cell receptor beta chain comes out of a study of human T cells and chemical hapten exposure. Via MiXCR, TCRdb re-called the RACE reads, giving one row per CDR3 protein. The table includes around 60,000 distinct CDR3 sequences, approximately 7% detected once. This clonotype was observed at least ten times. Germline V gene lookup returns CDR1 SGDLS and CDR2 YYNGEE. The CDR3 is made up of 11 amino acids. The V end lost 2 bases, the J end lost 4 bases, and 1 base lay between the germline ends. Documented time point: pre-sensitization, week 0. Treatment specified: therapeutic diphenylcyclopropenone sensitization with weekly scalp DPC.

The rearrangement links TRBV9 to TRBJ1-3; D is undetermined. The TCR comes from a woman under 40 with alopecia areata. Some clones in this sample may be carry-over from other donors' samples. The source material was whole blood, sampled in connection with sensitization to the hapten diphenylcyclopropenone (DPC). This CDR3 reads CASSVGNTIYF. In DNA form, the CDR3 reads TGTGCCAGCAGCGTCGGAAACACCATATATTTT.